Listed below are T cell receptor beta chains from one sample, sequenced in a study of early T cells in non-severe SARS-CoV-2 infection. TCRdb recomputed calls from the 5' RACE reads with MiXCR, one row per CDR3 protein. Among about 20,000 distinct CDR3 sequences listed, around 5% were seen once. This specimen consisted of whole blood, obtained at baseline. The source is an adult who was a healthcare worker with PCR-confirmed SARS-CoV-2 infection or an uninfected control (not recorded which). The conserved cysteine and the conserved F or W are not part of the CDR3 here. D genes are given only for firm matches.

d_gene	v_gene	j_gene	CDR3aa
TRBD1	TRBV6-2/TRBV6-3	TRBJ2-7	ASGGFRGPYEQY
.	TRBV7-6	TRBJ2-7	ASSSFRGQY
.	TRBV7-8	TRBJ1-2	ASSDQGIARGYT
.	TRBV9	TRBJ2-5	ASSLTREETQY
.	TRBV20-1	TRBJ1-5	SARDRLGAFNQPQH
TRBD2	TRBV7-3	TRBJ2-4	ASSLGGGAIQY
TRBD1	TRBV18	TRBJ1-2	ASSPLPGQGFYGYT
.	TRBV7-2	TRBJ2-5	ASSSVTGSGETQY
.	TRBV7-2	TRBJ2-2	ASSPGTAFGELF
.	TRBV30	TRBJ2-3	AWSVSSASTDTQY
.	TRBV6-5	TRBJ2-1	ASRETGVLYNEQF
.	TRBV7-3	TRBJ1-5	ASSLSPGQPQH
.	TRBV7-3	TRBJ1-6	ASSLKGPPGFNSPLH
.	TRBV6-5	TRBJ1-1	ASSAGYLAGTEAF
.	TRBV19	TRBJ1-1	ASSITGMNTEAF
.	TRBV4-3	TRBJ1-2	ASSQDLPPVYT
.	TRBV12-3/TRBV12-4	TRBJ1-2	ASSFWVSDYGYT
TRBD2	TRBV7-9	TRBJ2-1	ASSPGTTEQF
.	TRBV5-6	TRBJ2-2	ASRHPTVLGELF
.	TRBV15	TRBJ2-5	ATSRGGQETQY
TRBD2	TRBV7-6	TRBJ2-1	ASSLGRLAGNEQF
TRBD2	TRBV9	TRBJ2-4	ASSFQGERGSILAKNIQY
TRBD2	TRBV6-6	TRBJ2-1	ASKTGGGNEQF
.	TRBV15	TRBJ2-7	ATSRDPSHEQY
TRBD1	TRBV11-2	TRBJ1-6	ASSSPTGAPLH
TRBD1	TRBV7-8	TRBJ1-2	ASSLSTGMWDYGYT
.	TRBV4-3	TRBJ2-6	ASSQDSSGANVLT
TRBD2	TRBV7-3	TRBJ2-2	ASSPTGGPNTGELF